The 11 T cell receptor beta chains below were found in one sample sequenced in a study of blood T cell repertoires in COVID-19. The protocol was immunoSEQ multiplex PCR, while the TCRdb copy is restricted to in-frame clones and leaves out a portion. The repertoire holds about 250,000 clones, with around 88% as singletons. The sample was peripheral blood. Receptors were obtained from a woman aged 30 to 39 with COVID-19, enrolled during active disease.

The CDR3 DNA reads TGCGCCAGCAGCCAACACAGGAGCTCCTACAATGAGCAGTTCTTC. Residues: CASSQHRSSYNEQFF. The chain couples TRBV4-3 to TRBJ2-1; D may be TRBD1 (5 bases). This CDR3 is built from 15 residues. Germline-derived CDR1 and CDR2 are LGHNA and YSLEER. The V and J ends lost 2 bases and 0 bases respectively, with 8 bases between them.

The chain recombines TRBV4-1 with TRBJ1-1; tentatively, D is TRBD1 (5 bases). Germline loops: CDR1 MGHRA, CDR2 YSYEKL. This CDR3 has 14 amino acids. V was pared by 2 bases and J by 4 bases, with 11 bases between. CDR3 amino acids: CASSQRSGVTEAFF. DNA of the CDR3: TGCGCCAGCAGCCAACGGTCGGGGGTCACTGAAGCTTTCTTT.

The J gene is TRBJ2-1, the V gene TRBV7-9; TRBD1 matches at 7 bases. The CDR3 consists of 15 residues. V gave up 5 bases and J gave up 0 bases; unmatched junction bases: 4. Germline V gene lookup returns CDR1 SEHNR and CDR2 FQNEAQ (reference sequence). CDR3 protein: CASSVQGNSYNEQFF. CDR3 coding DNA: TGTGCCAGCAGCGTACAGGGGAACTCCTACAATGAGCAGTTCTTC.

The rearrangement joins TRBV6-2 or TRBV6-3 to TRBJ1-6; no clear D gene. Trimming removed 2 bases from V and 0 bases from J, with 11 bases in between. The germline gives CDR1 MNHEY, CDR2 SVGEGT. The CDR3 loop spans 17 amino acids. The CDR3, as DNA: TGTGCCAGCAGTTACCGCGGGGAGCACTCCTATAATTCACCCCTCCACTTT. Its protein is CASSYRGEHSYNSPLHF.

This clone appeared once. V and J are TRBV24-1 and TRBJ2-2; 9 bases are a match to TRBD2. The germline gives CDR1 KGHDR, CDR2 SFDVKD. V lost 1 base, J lost 1 base, and 3 bases stayed unmatched. CDR3 length: 17 residues. The CDR3 nucleotides are TGTGCCACCAGTGATTTTCTAGCGGGACTGAACACCGGGGAGCTGTTTTTT. Translation gives CATSDFLAGLNTGELFF.

The genes are TRBV24-1 and TRBJ2-1; TRBD1 matches at 9 bases. CDR1 is KGHDR and CDR2 is SFDVKD in the germline V gene. This CDR3 spans 16 amino acids. V shed 3 bases, J shed 6 bases, and the junction held 8 bases outside the gene matches. CDR3 nucleotides: TGTGCCACCAGTGATCTTGAAGGGACAGGGATCAATGAGCAGTTCTTC. It specifies CATSDLEGTGINEQFF.

The V and J genes are TRBV12-5 and TRBJ1-6; 9 bases map to TRBD1. CDR1 and CDR2 from the germline V gene are LGHNT and FRNRAP. The CDR3 spans 16 residues. V gave up 0 bases and J gave up 7 bases; unmatched junction bases: 4. The CDR3 DNA is TGTGCTAGTGGTTTGGTAGCCGACAGGGGGAATTCACCCCTCCACTTT. Its protein product is CASGLVADRGNSPLHF.

This chain uses TRBV6-2 or TRBV6-3 with TRBJ2-1; the D gene is possibly TRBD2 (5 bases). The V and J ends lost 5 bases and 4 bases respectively, with 9 bases between them. The CDR3 is made up of 13 amino acids. Germline V lookup: CDR1 MNHEY, CDR2 SVGEGT. The CDR3 nucleotides are TGTGCCAGCAGTCTGGACTCATACAATGAGCAGTTCTTC. Its protein product is CASSLDSYNEQFF.

The genes are TRBV27 and TRBJ1-1, with TRBD1 as a possible D gene (5 bases). This CDR3 region has 15 residues. Germline V gene sequence: CDR1 MNHEY, CDR2 SMNVEV (reference sequence). Trimming cost V 6 bases and J 0 bases, with 14 bases left between them. CDR3 protein: CASSPRRVMNTEAFF. The CDR3 nucleotides are TGTGCCAGCAGCCCTCGCAGGGTGATGAACACTGAAGCTTTCTTT.

The chain is built from TRBV6-2 or TRBV6-3 and TRBJ2-7, with D tentatively TRBD1 (5 bases). CDR1 is MNHEY, CDR2 SVGEGT, per germline. Between the trimmed V and J ends, which lost 5 bases and 0 bases, there was a span of 14 bases. This CDR3 region has 15 residues. The CDR3: CASSDLQASSYEQYF. CDR3 bases: TGTGCCAGCAGTGACCTACAGGCTTCCTCCTACGAGCAGTACTTC.

The chain has TRBV4-1 and TRBJ1-6, with 9 bases lining up with TRBD1. Trimming removed 4 bases from V and 6 bases from J; junction bases left unmatched: 7. The CDR3 has 16 amino acids. CDR1 and CDR2 (germline): MGHRA, YSYEKL. In DNA form, the CDR3 reads TGCGCCAGCAGCCCCGGACAGGGGCTCTTTAATTCACCCCTCCACTTT. It is translated as CASSPGQGLFNSPLHF.